Below are 25 T cell receptor beta chains sequenced from a single sample in a study of T cells in localized non-small cell lung cancer. Data came from immunoSEQ multiplex PCR; TCRdb stores just in-frame clones and leaves some out. The sample has approximately 1,700 clones, 24% seen once; the top ten hold over 7%. Specimen: normal lung tissue next to the tumor, collected before any cancer treatment. These receptors were collected from a female donor over 55 with stage II squamous cell lung carcinoma.

V gene TRBV28 combines with J gene TRBJ1-2; perhaps TRBD1 as D (6 bases). Trimming pared 6 bases from V and 2 bases from J, leaving 10 bases between. The CDR3 is made up of 13 amino acids. Germline V gives CDR1 MDHEN, CDR2 SYDVKM. Here the CDR3 DNA reads TGTGCCAGCAGCTCCGACAGGAACTATGGCTACACCTTC. This codes for CASSSDRNYGYTF.

The chain has TRBV9 and TRBJ1-2; D is possibly TRBD1 (6 bases). There are 13 residues in the CDR3. Trimming removed 2 bases from V and 8 bases from J, with 13 bases in between. CDR1 and CDR2 from the germline V gene are SGDLS and YYNGEE. The CDR3 spells CASSVTGNTGYTF. CDR3 nucleotides: TGTGCCAGCAGCGTCACAGGGAACACGGGCTACACCTTC.

This clone was counted a few times. The chain is built from TRBV11-3 and TRBJ2-7; TRBD2 matches 7 bases. The germline V gene has CDR1 SGHNT and CDR2 YENEEA. The V and J ends lost 5 bases and 2 bases, in that order; junction bases with no gene match: 9. The CDR3 contains 15 residues. CDR3 sequence: CASSPGEGTPYEQYF. Written as DNA, the CDR3 is TGTGCCAGCAGCCCGGGGGAGGGGACCCCCTACGAGCAGTACTTC.

By frequency in the sample, this clone is medium-sized (0.01 to 0.1%). The V and J genes are TRBV9 and TRBJ2-3; D assignment may be TRBD1 or TRBD2 (5 bases each). There are 16 residues in the CDR3. V gave up 5 bases and J gave up 2 bases, with 18 bases separating them. Germline V gene sequence: CDR1 SGDLS, CDR2 YYNGEE. CDR3 bases: TGTGCCAGCAGTCCTTCCCGGGACCCCCTCACAGATACGCAGTATTTT. Residues: CASSPSRDPLTDTQYF. The full variable domain, in which reference TRBV9 and TRBJ2-3 provide the parts outside the CDR3, is DSGVTQTPKHLITATGQRVTLRCSPRSGDLSVYWYQQSLDQGLQFLIQYYNGEERAKGNILERFSAQQFPDLHSELNLSSLELGDSALYFCASSPSRDPLTDTQYFGPGTRLTVL.

V is TRBV18 and J is TRBJ2-7, with D perhaps matching TRBD1 (6 bases). The ends were cut back, 2 bases at V and 0 bases at J, with 11 bases in the middle. The CDR3 totals 15 residues. Germline CDR1 KGHSH, CDR2 LQKENI. This chain's CDR3 is CASSPVPTGSYEQYV. The CDR3 DNA is TGTGCCAGCTCACCAGTGCCGACAGGCTCCTACGAGCAGTACGTC.

DNA for the CDR3: TGCGCCAGCGGAAAGCAGGGCAATGAGCAGTTCTTC. Translated, it gives CASGKQGNEQFF. The chain links TRBV10-2 to TRBJ2-1; tentatively, D is TRBD1 (5 bases). The V end lost 8 bases, the J end lost 6 bases, and 11 bases lay between the germline ends. This CDR3 spans 12 amino acids. Looked up from germline, CDR1 is WSHSY and CDR2 is SAAADI.

This clone was counted only a few times. The chain couples TRBV19 to TRBJ1-1; D is perhaps TRBD1 (6 bases). Trimming removed 0 bases at V and 0 bases at J, with 8 bases between. CDR3 size: 15 residues. The germline V gene has CDR1 LNHDA and CDR2 SQIVND (reference sequence). DNA of the CDR3: TGTGCCAGTAGTATAGATGGGGACATGAACACTGAAGCTTTCTTT. As protein: CASSIDGDMNTEAFF.

This clone was observed a few times. The gene calls are TRBV11-3 and TRBJ1-4, with TRBD1 identical over 7 bases. The CDR3 totals 14 residues. The V gene's germline CDR1 is SGHNT and CDR2 YENEEA. The J segment lost 3 bases and the V segment lost 7 bases, leaving 5 bases of the junction unmatched. This CDR3 is CASNRQGANEKLFF. The DNA for the CDR3 is TGTGCCAGCAACCGACAGGGTGCTAATGAAAAACTGTTTTTT.

V is TRBV11-3 and J is TRBJ1-1; 9 bases are shared with TRBD1. J gave up 4 bases and V 5 bases, and 11 bases lay outside the gene matches. This CDR3 comprises 16 residues. Germline CDR1 reads SGHNT; CDR2 reads YENEEA. The CDR3 DNA reads TGTGCCAGCAGCCAGACCACAGGGGGCCGCGGCACTGAAGCTTTCTTT. Protein sequence: CASSQTTGGRGTEAFF.

V gene TRBV19 combines with J gene TRBJ2-7; a possible D gene is TRBD1 (5 bases). Germline V CDR1 and CDR2: LNHDA, SQIVND (reference sequence). CDR3 length: 13 residues. Trimming shortened V by 6 bases and J by 7 bases, and 16 bases separated the two germline ends. This CDR3 reads CASRGAGLREQYF. Here the CDR3 DNA reads TGTGCCAGTAGAGGGGCTGGGTTGAGGGAGCAGTACTTC.

This clone was counted only a few times. The chain carries TRBV7-6 and TRBJ1-1; 8 bases are shared with TRBD1. This CDR3 contains 15 residues. In germline, CDR1 is SGHVS, CDR2 FNYEAQ. The trim removed 5 bases at V and 1 base at J, leaving 6 bases unmatched. CDR3 in amino acids: CASSQPTGENTEAFF. The CDR3, as DNA: TGTGCCAGCAGCCAACCGACAGGGGAGAACACTGAAGCTTTCTTT.

This clone occurred a few times. The chain uses TRBV11-3 and TRBJ2-7; the D call may be TRBD1 or TRBD2 (5 bases each). CDR3 length: 16 amino acids. V lost 1 base and J lost 2, with 15 bases in between. Germline V gives CDR1 SGHNT, CDR2 YENEEA. The CDR3 is CASSLGPPGTAYEQYV. The CDR3 DNA is TGTGCCAGCAGCTTAGGTCCTCCCGGGACGGCCTACGAGCAGTACGTC.

This clone occurred a few times. V is TRBV6-8 and J is TRBJ1-2; a weak D match, TRBD1 (6 bases). Trimming stripped 0 bases from V and 5 bases from J, with 10 bases between. The germline V gene has CDR1 MNHGY and CDR2 SAAAGT. The CDR3 has 14 residues. Here the CDR3 DNA reads TGTGCCAGCAGTTACTCGACTCAGGGGTATGGCTACACCTTC. Translating gives CASSYSTQGYGYTF.

The rearrangement links TRBV5-1 to TRBJ1-4; D is perhaps TRBD1 (5 bases). CDR3 length: 14 amino acids. The V gene lost 5 bases and the J gene lost 5 bases, with 13 bases spanning the gap. Germline CDR1 SGHRS, CDR2 YFSETQ. The CDR3 DNA is TGCGCCAGCAGGGGGCAGGGAGGCAATGAAAAACTGTTTTTT. It specifies CASRGQGGNEKLFF.

The chain links TRBV14 to TRBJ1-1; a possible D gene is TRBD1 (5 bases). In germline, CDR1 is SGHDN, CDR2 FVKESK. The CDR3 sequence is 13 residues long. Trimming removed 0 bases from V and 6 bases from J, with 8 bases in between. The CDR3 spells CASSQEWGAEAFF. In nucleotides, the CDR3 is TGTGCCAGCAGCCAAGAATGGGGCGCTGAAGCTTTCTTT.

V is TRBV10-3 and J is TRBJ2-5; TRBD2 is a possible D gene (6 bases). V was clipped by 4 bases and J by 5 bases, with 17 bases between them. The CDR3 is 15 amino acids. Per the germline V gene, CDR1 is ENHRY and CDR2 is SYGVKD. CDR3 region: CAISGNSGDYETQYF. CDR3 DNA: TGTGCCATCAGTGGGAATTCGGGGGATTACGAGACCCAGTACTTC.

This clone was found a few times. The chain links TRBV6-8 to TRBJ2-2; no clear D. The V gene lost 2 bases and the J gene lost 8 bases, with 9 bases spanning the gap. Per the germline V gene, CDR1 is MNHGY and CDR2 is SAAAGT. CDR3 length: 13 amino acids. The CDR3 DNA reads as TGTGCCAGCAGTTACGGGTCAATTGGGGAGCTGTTTTTT. It specifies CASSYGSIGELFF.

The rearrangement links TRBV11-3 to TRBJ2-3, with D uncertain. The germline CDR1 and CDR2 sequences are SGHNT and YENEEA. The length of the CDR3 is 14 residues. The V end was cut by 3 bases, the J end by 4 bases, with 11 bases between. As DNA, the CDR3 is TGTGCCAGCAGCTTCTTCCCTGAGGCAGATACGCAGTATTTT. Its protein is CASSFFPEADTQYF.

The chain couples TRBV11-3 to TRBJ2-2; 8 nucleotides match TRBD2. The germline CDR1 and CDR2 sequences are SGHNT and YENEEA. CDR3 length: 15 residues. With 5 bases clipped from V and 4 bases from J, the junction kept 6 bases outside the gene matches. CDR3 sequence (DNA): TGTGCCAGCAGCCGGAGCGGGGGTGGCACCGGGGAGCTGTTTTTT. This sequence encodes CASSRSGGGTGELFF.

This clone was seen a handful of times. V and J are TRBV7-6 and TRBJ1-3; D is unclear. The CDR3 is 15 residues long. V was clipped by 3 bases and J by 0 bases, with 9 bases between them. The V gene's germline CDR1 is SGHVS and CDR2 FNYEAQ. CDR3 nucleotides: TGTGCCAGCAGCTTGGACGGCTTCTCTGGAAACACCATATATTTT. The encoded protein is CASSLDGFSGNTIYF.

About this clone: The junction differs from germline at one of its ends, possibly a read error. This rearrangement joins TRBV6-8 to TRBJ1-4; TRBD1 is a possible D gene (5 bases). The CDR3 has 15 residues. Germline-derived CDR1 and CDR2 are MNHGY and SAAAGT. The CDR3 DNA reads as TGTGCCATCAGTGCGACCTCAGGGCTTAGTGAAAAACTGTTTTTT. As protein: CAISATSGLSEKLFF.

This chain uses TRBV6-8 with TRBJ1-1; no firm D call. The germline gives CDR1 MNHGY, CDR2 SAAAGT. The CDR3 sequence is 15 residues long. Trimming took off 2 bases at V and 1 base at J, with 11 bases between the two ends. CDR3 sequence reads: CASSYGAEGNTEAFF. CDR3 nucleotide sequence: TGTGCCAGCAGTTACGGCGCCGAGGGGAACACTGAAGCTTTCTTT.

The rearrangement links TRBV5-1 to TRBJ1-1, with a possible D match to TRBD1 (6 bases). The CDR3 extends over 15 amino acids. Looked up from germline, CDR1 is SGHRS and CDR2 is YFSETQ. V was pared by 3 bases and J by 1 base, with 13 bases between. This chain's CDR3 is CASSSRTASNTEAFF. CDR3 DNA: TGCGCCAGCAGCTCCCGGACAGCTTCGAACACTGAAGCTTTCTTT.

In its sample, this clone is medium-sized (0.01 to 0.1%). This chain links TRBV11-3 with TRBJ2-7; no definite D call. The V and J ends lost 5 bases and 5 bases respectively, with 19 bases between them. The CDR3 consists of 15 residues. Germline V gives CDR1 SGHNT, CDR2 YENEEA. The CDR3 nucleotides read TGTGCCAGCAGCCCACCGACTGCTTCTTATGACGAGCAGTACTTC. Translating it yields CASSPPTASYDEQYF. The full variable domain, with the rest looked up from reference TRBV11-3 and TRBJ2-7, is EAGVVQSPRYKIIEKKQPVAFWCNPISGHNTLYWYLQNLGQGPELLIRYENEEAVDDSQLPKDRFSAERLKGVDSTLKIQPAELGDSAVYLCASSPPTASYDEQYFGPGTRLTVT.

The chain recombines TRBV11-3 with TRBJ2-1, with 8 bases matching TRBD2. Trimming took 4 bases from V and 4 from J; bases not matched to a gene: 6. Per germline, CDR1 SGHNT and CDR2 YENEEA. CDR3 length: 15 amino acids. Here the CDR3 DNA reads TGTGCCAGCAGCTCACTAGCGGCGTCTTACAATGAGCAGTTCTTC. Protein: CASSSLAASYNEQFF.